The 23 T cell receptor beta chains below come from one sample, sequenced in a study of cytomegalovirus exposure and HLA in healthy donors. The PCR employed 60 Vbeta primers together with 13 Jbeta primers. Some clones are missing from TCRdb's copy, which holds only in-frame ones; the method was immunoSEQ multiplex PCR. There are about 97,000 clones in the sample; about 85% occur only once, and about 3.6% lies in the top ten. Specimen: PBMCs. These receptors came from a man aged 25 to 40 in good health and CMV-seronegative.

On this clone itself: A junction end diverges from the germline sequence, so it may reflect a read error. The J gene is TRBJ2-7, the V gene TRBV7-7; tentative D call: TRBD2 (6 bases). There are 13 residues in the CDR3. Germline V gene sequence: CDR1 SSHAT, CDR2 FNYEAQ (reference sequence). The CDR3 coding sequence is TGTGCTAGCAGCTTTAGCCGAGGAGGGGAGCAGTACTTC. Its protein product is CASSFSRGGEQYF.

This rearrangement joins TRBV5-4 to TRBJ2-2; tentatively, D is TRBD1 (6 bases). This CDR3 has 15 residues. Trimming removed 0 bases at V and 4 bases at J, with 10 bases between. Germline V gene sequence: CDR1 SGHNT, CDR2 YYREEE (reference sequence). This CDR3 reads CASSLVGTPTGELFF. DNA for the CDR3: TGTGCCAGCAGCTTGGTCGGGACACCCACCGGGGAGCTGTTTTTT.

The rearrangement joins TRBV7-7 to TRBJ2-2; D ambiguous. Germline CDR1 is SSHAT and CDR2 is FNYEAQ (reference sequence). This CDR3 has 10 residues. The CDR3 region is CATKAGELFF. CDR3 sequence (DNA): TGTGCTACTAAGGCCGGGGAGCTGTTTTTT.

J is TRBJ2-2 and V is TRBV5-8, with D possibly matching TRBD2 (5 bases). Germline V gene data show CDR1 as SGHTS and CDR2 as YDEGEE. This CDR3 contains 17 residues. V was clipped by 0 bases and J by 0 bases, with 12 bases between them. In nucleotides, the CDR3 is TGTGCCAGCAGCTTGGAAAGGTTAGCGCCGAACACCGGGGAGCTGTTTTTT. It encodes CASSLERLAPNTGELFF.

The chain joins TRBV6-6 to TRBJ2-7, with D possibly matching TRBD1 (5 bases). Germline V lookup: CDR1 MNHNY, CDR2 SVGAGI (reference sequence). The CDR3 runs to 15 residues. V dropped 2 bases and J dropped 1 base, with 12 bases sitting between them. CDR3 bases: TGTGCCAGCAGTTACCCCCAGGGTAGATCCTACGAGCAGTACTTC. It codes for CASSYPQGRSYEQYF.

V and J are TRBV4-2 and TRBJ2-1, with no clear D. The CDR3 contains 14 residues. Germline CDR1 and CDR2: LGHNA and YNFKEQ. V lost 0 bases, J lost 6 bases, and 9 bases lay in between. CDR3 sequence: CASSQDLRGNEQFF. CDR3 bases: TGTGCCAGCAGCCAAGATTTGCGTGGCAATGAGCAGTTCTTC.

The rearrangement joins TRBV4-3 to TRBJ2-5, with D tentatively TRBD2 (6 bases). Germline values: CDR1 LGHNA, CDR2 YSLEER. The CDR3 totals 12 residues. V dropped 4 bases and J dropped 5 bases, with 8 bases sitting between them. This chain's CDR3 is CASSPSGETQYF. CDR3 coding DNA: TGCGCCAGCAGCCCAAGCGGGGAGACCCAGTACTTC.

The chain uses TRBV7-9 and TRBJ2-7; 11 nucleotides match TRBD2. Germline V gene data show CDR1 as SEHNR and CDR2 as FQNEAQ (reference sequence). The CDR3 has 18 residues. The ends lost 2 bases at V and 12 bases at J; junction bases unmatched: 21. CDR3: CASSLSTGTSGSFRPPYF. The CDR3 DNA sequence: TGTGCCAGCAGCTTATCGACCGGAACTAGCGGGAGTTTCCGACCGCCGTACTTC.

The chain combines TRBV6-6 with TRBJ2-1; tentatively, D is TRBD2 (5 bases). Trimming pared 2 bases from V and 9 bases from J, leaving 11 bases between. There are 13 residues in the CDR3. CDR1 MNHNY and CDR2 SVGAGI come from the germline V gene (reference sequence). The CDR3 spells CASSYLDAGEQFF. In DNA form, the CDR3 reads TGTGCCAGCAGTTACCTGGACGCGGGTGAGCAGTTCTTC.

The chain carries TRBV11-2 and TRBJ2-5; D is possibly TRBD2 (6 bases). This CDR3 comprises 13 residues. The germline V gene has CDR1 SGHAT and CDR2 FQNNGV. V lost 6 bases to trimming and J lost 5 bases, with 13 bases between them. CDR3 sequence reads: CASRLGEAETQYF. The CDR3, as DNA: TGTGCCAGCAGGCTGGGGGAGGCGGAGACCCAGTACTTC. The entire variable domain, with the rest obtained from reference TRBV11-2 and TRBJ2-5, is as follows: EAGVAQSPRYKIIEKRQSVAFWCNPISGHATLYWYQQILGQGPKLLIQFQNNGVVDDSQLPKDRFSAERLKGVDSTLKIQPAKLEDSAVYLCASRLGEAETQYFGPGTRLLVL.

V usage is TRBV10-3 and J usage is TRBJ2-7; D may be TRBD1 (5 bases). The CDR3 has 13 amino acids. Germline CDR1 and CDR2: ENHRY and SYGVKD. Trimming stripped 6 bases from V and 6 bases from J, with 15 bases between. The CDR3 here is CAISLKQDIEQYF. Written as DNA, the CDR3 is TGTGCCATCAGCCTAAAACAGGATATCGAGCAGTACTTC.

The CDR3 DNA reads as TGTGCCTGGAGTAATCGGGACAGGAGCTTCACCGGGGAGCTGTTTTTT. This sequence encodes CAWSNRDRSFTGELFF. The chain joins TRBV30 to TRBJ2-2, with 8 bases that match TRBD1. The germline V gene has CDR1 GTSNPN and CDR2 SVGIG (reference sequence). The CDR3 loop spans 16 amino acids. V shed 2 bases and J 4 bases; nucleotides not matched to a gene: 9.

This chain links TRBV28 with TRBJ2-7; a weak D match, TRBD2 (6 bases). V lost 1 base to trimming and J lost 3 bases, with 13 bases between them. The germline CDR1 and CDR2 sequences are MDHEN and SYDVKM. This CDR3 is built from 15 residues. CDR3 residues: CASSLFMGDFYEQYF. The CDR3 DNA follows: TGTGCCAGCAGTTTATTTATGGGGGACTTCTACGAGCAGTACTTC.

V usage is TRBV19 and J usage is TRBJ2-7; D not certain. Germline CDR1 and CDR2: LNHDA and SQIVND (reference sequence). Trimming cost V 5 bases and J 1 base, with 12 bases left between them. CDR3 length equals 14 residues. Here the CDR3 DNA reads TGTGCCAGTAGTCCGCAAACGAGTTCCTACGAGCAGTACTTC. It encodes CASSPQTSSYEQYF.

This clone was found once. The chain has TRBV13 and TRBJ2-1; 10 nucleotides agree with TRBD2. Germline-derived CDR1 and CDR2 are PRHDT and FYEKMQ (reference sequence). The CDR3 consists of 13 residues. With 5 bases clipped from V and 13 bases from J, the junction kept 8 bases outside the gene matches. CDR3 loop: CASSGASGGAQFF. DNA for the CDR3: TGTGCCAGCAGCGGTGCAAGCGGGGGGGCCCAGTTCTTC.

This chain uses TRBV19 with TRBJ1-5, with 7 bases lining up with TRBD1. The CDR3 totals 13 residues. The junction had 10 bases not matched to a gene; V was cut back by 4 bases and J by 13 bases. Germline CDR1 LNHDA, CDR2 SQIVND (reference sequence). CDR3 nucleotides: TGTGCCAGTAGTAGAGGTTACAGGGGAATTCAGCATTTT. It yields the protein CASSRGYRGIQHF. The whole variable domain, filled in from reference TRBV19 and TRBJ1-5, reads DGGITQSPKYLFRKEGQNVTLSCEQNLNHDAMYWYRQDPGQGLRLIYYSQIVNDFQKGDIAEGYSVSREKKESFPLTVTSAQKNPTAFYLCASSRGYRGIQHFGDGTRLSIL.

The CDR3 DNA is TGTGCCAGCAGCGTCCCCGGGGGGCTAGGGCCCCTTCCCAAAAACATTCAGTACTTC. It is translated as CASSVPGGLGPLPKNIQYF. The chain is built from TRBV7-9 and TRBJ2-4, with D perhaps TRBD2 (7 bases). Per the germline V gene, CDR1 is SEHNR and CDR2 is FQNEAQ (reference sequence). This CDR3 comprises 19 residues. V was pared by 5 bases and J by 2 bases, with 25 bases between. The full variable domain, rest sourced from reference TRBV7-9 and TRBJ2-4, is DTGVSQNPRHKITKRGQNVTFRCDPISEHNRLYWYRQTLGQGPEFLTYFQNEAQLEKSRLLSDRFSAERPKGSFSTLEIQRTEQGDSAMYLCASSVPGGLGPLPKNIQYFGAGTRLSVL.

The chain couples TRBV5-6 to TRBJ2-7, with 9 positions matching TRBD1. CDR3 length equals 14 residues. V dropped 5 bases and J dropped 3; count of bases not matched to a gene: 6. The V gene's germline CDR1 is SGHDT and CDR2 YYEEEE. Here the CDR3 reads CASSTGTGIYEQYF. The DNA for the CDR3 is TGTGCCAGCAGTACCGGGACAGGGATCTACGAGCAGTACTTC.

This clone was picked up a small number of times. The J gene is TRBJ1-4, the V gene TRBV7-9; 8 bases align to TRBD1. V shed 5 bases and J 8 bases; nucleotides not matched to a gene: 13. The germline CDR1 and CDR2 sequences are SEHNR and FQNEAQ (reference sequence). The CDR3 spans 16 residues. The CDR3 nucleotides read TGTGCCAGCAGCCCCAGACAGGGGCGGGAATGGGAAAAACTGTTTTTT. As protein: CASSPRQGREWEKLFF.

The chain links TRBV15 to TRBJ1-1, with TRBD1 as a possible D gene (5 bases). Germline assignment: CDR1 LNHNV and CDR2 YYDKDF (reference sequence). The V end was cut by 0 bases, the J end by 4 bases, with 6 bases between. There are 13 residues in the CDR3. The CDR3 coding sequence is TGTGCCACCAGCAGAGACAGGGTCACTGAAGCTTTCTTT. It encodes CATSRDRVTEAFF. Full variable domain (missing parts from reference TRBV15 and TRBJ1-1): DAMVIQNPRYQVTQFGKPVTLSCSQTLNHNVMYWYQQKSSQAPKLLFHYYDKDFNNEADTPDNFQSRRPNTSFCFLDIRSPGLGDTAMYLCATSRDRVTEAFFGQGTRLTVV.

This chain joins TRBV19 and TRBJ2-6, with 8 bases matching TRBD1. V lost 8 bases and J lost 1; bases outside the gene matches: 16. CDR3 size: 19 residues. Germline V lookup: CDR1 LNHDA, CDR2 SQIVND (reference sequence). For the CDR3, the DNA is TGTGCCAGTGCCCGTACAGGGGGATTTAAGTTTTCTGGGGCCAACGTCCTGACTTTC. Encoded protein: CASARTGGFKFSGANVLTF.

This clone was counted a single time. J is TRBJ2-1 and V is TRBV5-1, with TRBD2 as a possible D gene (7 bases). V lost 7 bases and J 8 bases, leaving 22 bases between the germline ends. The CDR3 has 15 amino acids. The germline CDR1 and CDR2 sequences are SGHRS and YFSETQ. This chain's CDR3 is CASATIRRGADEQFF. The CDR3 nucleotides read TGCGCCAGCGCCACAATACGACGGGGGGCCGATGAGCAGTTCTTC.

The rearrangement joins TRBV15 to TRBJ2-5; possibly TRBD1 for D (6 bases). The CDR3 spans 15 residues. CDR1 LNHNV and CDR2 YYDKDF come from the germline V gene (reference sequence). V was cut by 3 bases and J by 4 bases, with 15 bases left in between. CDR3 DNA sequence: TGTGCCACCAGCAGTGGTTCAATGGGGGCAGAGACCCAGTACTTC. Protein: CATSSGSMGAETQYF.